The 10 T cell receptor beta chains reported below all come from one sample, sequenced in a study of OX40 agonist ivuxolimab in advanced cancers. The repertoire was sequenced with immunoSEQ multiplex PCR; TCRdb's copy has only in-frame clones and lacks some. The table has roughly 63,000 clones, about 89% seen once. The sequencing used CD4+ or CD8+ T cells sorted from blood, collected in a trial of the OX40 agonist ivuxolimab. The receptors come from an adult with an advanced solid tumor such as melanoma, head and neck, liver or kidney cancer.

The V call is TRBV18, the J call TRBJ1-2; possibly TRBD1 for D (6 bases). CDR1 and CDR2 from the germline V gene are KGHSH and LQKENI. The CDR3 has 15 residues. V was trimmed by 2 bases and J by 0 bases, leaving 10 bases between them. The CDR3, as DNA: TGTGCCAGCTCACCAGACAGGACCTCTAACTATGGCTACACCTTC. Its protein product is CASSPDRTSNYGYTF.

The genes are TRBV10-3 and TRBJ1-1; D gene uncertain. In germline, CDR1 is ENHRY, CDR2 SYGVKD. CDR3 length equals 14 residues. The V and J ends lost 0 bases and 5 bases respectively, with 10 bases between them. Here the CDR3 DNA reads TGTGCCATCAGTGAGTCCCGGCCAGTTACTGAAGCTTTCTTT. It is translated as CAISESRPVTEAFF.

The chain carries TRBV6-1 and TRBJ1-2; D might be TRBD1 (5 bases). The germline V and J ends were trimmed by 5 bases and 5 bases, with 12 bases remaining between them. CDR1 MNHNS and CDR2 SASEGT come from the germline V gene. CDR3 size: 13 residues. Here the CDR3 DNA reads TGTGCCAGCAGTCTCGGGACTGAATATGGCTACACCTTC. Translated: CASSLGTEYGYTF.

The genes are TRBV5-1 and TRBJ2-1, with D uncertain. Trimming took 6 bases from V and 5 from J, leaving 21 bases between them. The germline V gene has CDR1 SGHRS and CDR2 YFSETQ. The CDR3 is 16 residues long. CDR3 protein: CASTPPNAPNHNEQFF. For the CDR3, the DNA is TGCGCCAGCACCCCGCCTAATGCCCCTAATCACAATGAGCAGTTCTTC.

V is TRBV6-1 and J is TRBJ2-7; 10 bases align to TRBD1. CDR1 and CDR2 from the germline V gene are MNHNS and SASEGT. V shed 6 bases and J 6 bases; nucleotides not matched to a gene: 8. The CDR3 contains 14 residues. CDR3 sequence: CASSGPGQGTEQYF. CDR3 nucleotide sequence: TGTGCCAGCAGCGGACCGGGACAGGGGACCGAGCAGTACTTC.

This clone came up a few times. V and J are TRBV5-1 and TRBJ2-2; 12 positions match TRBD2. The CDR3 loop spans 18 amino acids. CDR1 and CDR2 (germline): SGHRS, YFSETQ. After removal of 1 base from V and 2 bases from J, the junction contained 6 bases not matched to a gene. The chain's CDR3 is CASSLKRTSGINTGELFF. The DNA for the CDR3 is TGCGCCAGCAGCTTGAAAAGGACTAGCGGGATTAACACCGGGGAGCTGTTTTTT.

This chain connects TRBV6-6 to TRBJ2-1, with TRBD1 identical over 10 bases. Per germline, CDR1 MNHNY and CDR2 SVGAGI (reference sequence). CDR3 size: 14 residues. V lost 5 bases, J lost 9 bases, and 7 bases stayed unmatched. Here the CDR3 reads CASSTGTGVGEQFF. CDR3 sequence (DNA): TGTGCCAGCAGTACCGGGACAGGGGTGGGTGAGCAGTTCTTC.

In DNA, the CDR3 is TGTGCCAGCAATACGGGCAGGTATACGCAGTATTTT. It translates to CASNTGRYTQYF. V gene TRBV5-8 combines with J gene TRBJ2-3; D ambiguous. This CDR3 has 12 amino acids. The germline V gene encodes CDR1 SGHTS and CDR2 YDEGEE. Trimming shortened V by 6 bases and J by 7 bases, and 12 bases separated the two germline ends.

The CDR3 region has the DNA TGTGCCAGCAGCCCGGGGACAGGGATCACCTACGAGCAGTACTTC. It specifies CASSPGTGITYEQYF. The chain has TRBV9 and TRBJ2-7, with 9 bases that match TRBD1. The CDR3 is 15 amino acids. Trimming removed 4 bases from V and 2 bases from J; junction bases left unmatched: 7. Germline CDR1 SGDLS, CDR2 YYNGEE.

V and J are TRBV7-9 and TRBJ2-2, with 7 positions matching TRBD1. The trim removed 3 bases at V and 7 bases at J, leaving 5 bases unmatched. This CDR3 region has 14 residues. Germline-derived CDR1 and CDR2 are SEHNR and FQNEAQ (reference sequence). The CDR3 protein is CASSFGQASGELFF. DNA of the CDR3: TGTGCCAGCAGCTTCGGACAGGCCAGCGGGGAGCTGTTTTTT.